The source of this TCR beta chain is a study of OX40 agonist ivuxolimab in advanced cancers. The study's findings and limits: Low normalized T-cell clonal expansion was also seen in some nonresponders.

On this clone itself: The antigen is undetermined.

The CDR3 totals 15 residues. Per the germline V gene, CDR1 is SEHNR and CDR2 is FQNEAQ (reference sequence). V dropped 5 bases and J dropped 4 bases, with 14 bases sitting between them. Measured with immunoSEQ multiplex PCR; TCRdb has only the in-frame clones, and not every one. The sample contains about 65,000 clones, 89% of which appear only once. The chain carries TRBV7-9 and TRBJ2-2; D is unresolved. The sequence was obtained from an adult with an advanced solid tumor such as melanoma, head and neck, liver or kidney cancer. Sequences were derived from CD4+ or CD8+ T cells sorted from blood, sampled in a trial of the OX40 agonist ivuxolimab. CDR3 in amino acids: CASSLVGQTTGELFF. Written as DNA, the CDR3 is TGTGCCAGCAGCCTCGTGGGCCAAACCACCGGGGAGCTGTTTTTT.